This T cell receptor beta chain was retrieved from a study of cytomegalovirus exposure and HLA in healthy donors. Study-wide results and limits: A missense DCLRE1C variant was associated with V- and J-gene trimming of TCR beta chains in a later analysis, and an independent cohort replicated the association.

PCR primers comprised 60 Vbeta and 13 Jbeta primers. Some clones are missing from TCRdb's copy, which holds only in-frame ones; the method was immunoSEQ multiplex PCR. In all, the sample yields 100,000 to 150,000 clones. Germline V gene lookup returns CDR1 LNHDA and CDR2 SQIVND (reference sequence). The CDR3 is 18 amino acids. Losses at the gene ends were 3 bases for V and 2 bases for J; bases not matched to a gene: 15. A word on this clone: Its antigen remains unidentified.

Healthy bone marrow donors made up the donors. The chain couples TRBV19 to TRBJ1-2, with 7 bases matching TRBD1. The sample taken for sequencing was PBMCs. The TCR was taken from a man aged 18 to 29 in good health and CMV-seronegative. DNA of the CDR3: TGTGCCAGTAGTATGGGACGAGAACCGGGACAGCTAAACTATGGCTACACCTTC. This codes for CASSMGREPGQLNYGYTF. The entire variable domain, with the rest obtained from reference TRBV19 and TRBJ1-2, is as follows: DGGITQSPKYLFRKEGQNVTLSCEQNLNHDAMYWYRQDPGQGLRLIYYSQIVNDFQKGDIAEGYSVSREKKESFPLTVTSAQKNPTAFYLCASSMGREPGQLNYGYTFGSGTRLTVV.